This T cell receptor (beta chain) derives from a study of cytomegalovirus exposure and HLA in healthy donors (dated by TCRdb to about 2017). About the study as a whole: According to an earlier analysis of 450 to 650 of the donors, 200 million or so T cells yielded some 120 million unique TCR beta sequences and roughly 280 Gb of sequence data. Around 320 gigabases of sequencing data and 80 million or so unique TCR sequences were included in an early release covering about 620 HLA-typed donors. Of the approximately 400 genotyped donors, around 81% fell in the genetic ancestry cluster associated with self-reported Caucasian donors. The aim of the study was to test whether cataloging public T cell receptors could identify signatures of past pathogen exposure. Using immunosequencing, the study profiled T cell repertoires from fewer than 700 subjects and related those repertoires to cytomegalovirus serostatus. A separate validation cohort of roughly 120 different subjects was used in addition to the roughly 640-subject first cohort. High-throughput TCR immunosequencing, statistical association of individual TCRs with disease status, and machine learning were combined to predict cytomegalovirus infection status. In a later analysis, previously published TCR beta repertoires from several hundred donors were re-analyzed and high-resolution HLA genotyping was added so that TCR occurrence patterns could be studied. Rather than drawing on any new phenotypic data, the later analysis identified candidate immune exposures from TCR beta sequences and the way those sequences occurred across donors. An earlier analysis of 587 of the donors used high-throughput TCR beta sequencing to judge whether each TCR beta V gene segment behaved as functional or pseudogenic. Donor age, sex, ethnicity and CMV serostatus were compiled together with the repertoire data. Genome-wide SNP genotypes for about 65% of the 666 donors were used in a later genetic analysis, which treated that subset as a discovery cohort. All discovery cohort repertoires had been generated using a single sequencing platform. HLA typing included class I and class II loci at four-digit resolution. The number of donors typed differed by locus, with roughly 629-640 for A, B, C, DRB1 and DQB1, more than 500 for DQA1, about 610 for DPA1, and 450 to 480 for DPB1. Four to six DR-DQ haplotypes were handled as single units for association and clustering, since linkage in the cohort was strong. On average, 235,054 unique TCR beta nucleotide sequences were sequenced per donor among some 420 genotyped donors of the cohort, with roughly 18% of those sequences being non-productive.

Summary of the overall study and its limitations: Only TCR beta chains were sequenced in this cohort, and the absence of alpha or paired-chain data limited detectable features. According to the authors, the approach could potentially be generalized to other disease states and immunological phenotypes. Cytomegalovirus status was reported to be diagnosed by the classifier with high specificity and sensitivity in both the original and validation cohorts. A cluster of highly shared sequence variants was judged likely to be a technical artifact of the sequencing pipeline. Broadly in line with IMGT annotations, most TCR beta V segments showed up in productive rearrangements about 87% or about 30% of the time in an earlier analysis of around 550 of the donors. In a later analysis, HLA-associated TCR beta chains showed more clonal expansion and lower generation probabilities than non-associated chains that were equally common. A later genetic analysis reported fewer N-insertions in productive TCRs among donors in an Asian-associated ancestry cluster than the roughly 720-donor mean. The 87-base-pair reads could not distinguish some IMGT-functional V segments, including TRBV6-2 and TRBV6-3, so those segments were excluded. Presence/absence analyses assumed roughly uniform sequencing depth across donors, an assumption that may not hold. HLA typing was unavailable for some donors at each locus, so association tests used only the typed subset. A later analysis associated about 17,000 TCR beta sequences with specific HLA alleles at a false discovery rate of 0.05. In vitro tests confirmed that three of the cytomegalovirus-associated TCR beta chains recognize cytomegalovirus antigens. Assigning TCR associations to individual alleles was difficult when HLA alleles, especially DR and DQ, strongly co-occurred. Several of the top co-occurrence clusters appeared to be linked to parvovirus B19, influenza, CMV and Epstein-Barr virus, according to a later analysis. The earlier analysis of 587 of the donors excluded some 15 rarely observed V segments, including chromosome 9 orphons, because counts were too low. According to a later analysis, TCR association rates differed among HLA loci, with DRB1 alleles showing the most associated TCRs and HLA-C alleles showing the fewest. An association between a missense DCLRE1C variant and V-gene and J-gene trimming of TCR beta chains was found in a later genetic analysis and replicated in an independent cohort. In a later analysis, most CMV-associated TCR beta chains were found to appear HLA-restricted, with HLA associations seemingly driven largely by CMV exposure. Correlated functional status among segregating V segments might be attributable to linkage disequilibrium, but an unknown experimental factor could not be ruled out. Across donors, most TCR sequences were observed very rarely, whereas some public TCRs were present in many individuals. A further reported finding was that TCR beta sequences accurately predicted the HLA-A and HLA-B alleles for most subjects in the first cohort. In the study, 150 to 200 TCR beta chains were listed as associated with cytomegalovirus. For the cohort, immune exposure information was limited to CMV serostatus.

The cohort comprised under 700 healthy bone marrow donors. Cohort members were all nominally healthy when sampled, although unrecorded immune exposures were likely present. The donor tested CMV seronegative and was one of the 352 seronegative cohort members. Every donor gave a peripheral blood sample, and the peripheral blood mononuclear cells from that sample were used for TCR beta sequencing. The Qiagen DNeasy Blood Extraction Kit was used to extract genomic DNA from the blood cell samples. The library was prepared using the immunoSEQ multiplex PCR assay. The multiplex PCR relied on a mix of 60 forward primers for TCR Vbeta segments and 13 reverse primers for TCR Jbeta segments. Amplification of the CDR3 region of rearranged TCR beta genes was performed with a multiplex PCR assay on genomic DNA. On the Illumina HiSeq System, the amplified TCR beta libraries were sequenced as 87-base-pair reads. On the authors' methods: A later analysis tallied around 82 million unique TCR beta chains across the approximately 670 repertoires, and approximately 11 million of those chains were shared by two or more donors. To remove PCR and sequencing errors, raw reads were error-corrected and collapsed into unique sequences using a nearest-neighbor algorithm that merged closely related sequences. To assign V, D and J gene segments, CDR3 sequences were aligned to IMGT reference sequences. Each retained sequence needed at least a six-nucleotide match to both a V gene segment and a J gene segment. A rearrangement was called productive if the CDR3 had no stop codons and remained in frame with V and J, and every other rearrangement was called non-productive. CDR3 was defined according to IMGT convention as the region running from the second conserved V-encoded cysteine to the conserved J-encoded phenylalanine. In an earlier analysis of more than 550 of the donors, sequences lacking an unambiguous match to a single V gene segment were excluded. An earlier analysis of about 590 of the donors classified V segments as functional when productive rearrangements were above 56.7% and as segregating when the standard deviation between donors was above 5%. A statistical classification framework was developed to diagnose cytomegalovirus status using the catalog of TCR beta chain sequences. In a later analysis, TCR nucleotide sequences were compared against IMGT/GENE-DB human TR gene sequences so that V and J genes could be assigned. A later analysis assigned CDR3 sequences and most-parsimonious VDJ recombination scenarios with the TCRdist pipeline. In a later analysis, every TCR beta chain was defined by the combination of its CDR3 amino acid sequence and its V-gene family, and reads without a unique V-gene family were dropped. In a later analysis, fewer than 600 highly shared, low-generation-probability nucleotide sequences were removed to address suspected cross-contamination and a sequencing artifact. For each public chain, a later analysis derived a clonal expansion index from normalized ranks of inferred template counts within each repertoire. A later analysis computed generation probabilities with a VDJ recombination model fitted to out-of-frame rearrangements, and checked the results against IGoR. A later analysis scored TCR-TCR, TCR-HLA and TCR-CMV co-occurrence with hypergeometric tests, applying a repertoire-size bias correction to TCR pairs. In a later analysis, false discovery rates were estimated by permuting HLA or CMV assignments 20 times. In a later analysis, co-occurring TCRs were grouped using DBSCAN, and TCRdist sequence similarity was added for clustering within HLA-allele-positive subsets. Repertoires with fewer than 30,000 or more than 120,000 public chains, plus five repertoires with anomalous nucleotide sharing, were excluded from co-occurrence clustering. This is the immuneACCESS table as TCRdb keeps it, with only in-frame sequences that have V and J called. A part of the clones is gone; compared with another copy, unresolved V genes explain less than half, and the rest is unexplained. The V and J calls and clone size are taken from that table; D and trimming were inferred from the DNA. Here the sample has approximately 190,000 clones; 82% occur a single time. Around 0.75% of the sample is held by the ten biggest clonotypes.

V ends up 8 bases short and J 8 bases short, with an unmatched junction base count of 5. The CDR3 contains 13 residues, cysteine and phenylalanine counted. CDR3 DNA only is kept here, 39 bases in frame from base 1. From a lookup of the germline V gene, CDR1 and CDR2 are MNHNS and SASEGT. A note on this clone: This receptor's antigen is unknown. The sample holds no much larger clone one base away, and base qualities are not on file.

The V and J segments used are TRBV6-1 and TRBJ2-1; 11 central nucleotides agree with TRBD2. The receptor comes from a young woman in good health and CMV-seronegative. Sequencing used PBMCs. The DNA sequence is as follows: TGTGCCAGCCGACTAGCGGGATATGATGAGCAGTTCTTC. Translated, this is CASRLAGYDEQFF.